The present T cell receptor (beta chain) was sequenced within a study of CD8+CD57+ T cells in acquired aplastic anemia. Study-level points and caveats: For CD8+ Simpson's diversity, patients and controls showed no significant difference.

A few counts support this clonotype. What it recognizes is unknown. This clone may be a read error of a much larger clone one base away. Sequencing was done on patients that had shown CD8+CD57+ cell expansion by flow cytometry. Among the patients, all had severe acquired aplastic anemia. TCR beta VDJ combinations and CDR3 sequences were profiled from genomic DNA. One entry per CDR3 protein results from TCRdb running MiXCR on the reads. The top ten hold 8.5% to 10% of the sample, which has 150,000 to 200,000 distinct CDR3 sequences, 40% to 55% seen once. The V gene lost 3 bases and the J gene lost 4 bases, with 15 bases spanning the gap. The CDR3 loop spans 15 amino acids.

V is TRBV12-3 or TRBV12-4 and J is TRBJ2-5, with D perhaps matching TRBD1 (6 bases). The clonotype comes from a human donor with aplastic anemia. The sample was sorted CD4+, CD8+, or CD8+CD57+ T cells (not recorded which) from PBMCs. CDR3 protein: CASSFTRGVRETQYF. The DNA of the CDR3 is TGTGCCAGCAGTTTTACCAGGGGAGTGCGAGAGACCCAGTACTTC.